The entry below gives a single T cell receptor beta chain sequence along with its context. The sample originates from a study of spatial heterogeneity in lung cancer. Every TCR cDNA molecule carried a tag that served as a unique molecular identifier. TCRdb reprocessed the 5' RACE reads with MiXCR, giving one entry per CDR3 protein. The sample consists of 20,000 to 25,000 distinct CDR3 sequences, 5.8% of them appearing once. The time point was: sample taken at primary tumor resection. The V gene lost 6 bases and the J gene lost 5 bases, with 8 bases spanning the gap. Germline assignment: CDR1 MNHEY and CDR2 SMNVEV (reference sequence). CDR3 length: 11 residues.

The chain joins TRBV27 to TRBJ2-7; D unresolved. This clonotype was obtained from a male donor with early-stage non-small cell lung cancer. The source material was PBMCs, sampled at surgery. The CDR3 sequence: CASRGWDEQYF. DNA for the CDR3: TGTGCCAGCAGGGGGTGGGACGAGCAGTACTTC.